The 29 T cell receptor beta chains presented below share a single source sample, sequenced in a study of regulatory T cells in long-lasting Graves disease. Time point defined: persistent/refractory GD, antithyroid drugs over 5 years with positive TRAb. RNA extracted from PBMCs served as the sequencing template. Combining iRepertoire HTBI primers with Arm-PCR of CDR3 regions, the authors built TCR beta libraries. TCRdb ran MiXCR on the multiplex PCR reads and lists one entry per CDR3 protein. Among roughly 490,000 distinct CDR3 sequences listed, under 25% were seen once. Here the sequenced sample was peripheral blood mononuclear cells (PBMCs), taken when the disease was refractory, from a patient treated with antithyroid drugs. Receptor source: a female donor with Graves disease.

This rearrangement joins TRBV3-1 to TRBJ1-6; TRBD1 matches at 11 bases. Germline V gene lookup returns CDR1 LGHDT and CDR2 YNNKEL (reference sequence). The V and J ends lost 3 bases and 8 bases, in that order; junction bases with no gene match: 6. This CDR3 is 16 amino acids long. This CDR3 reads CASSQAWDRGDSPLHF. CDR3 DNA sequence: TGTGCCAGCAGCCAGGCCTGGGACAGGGGGGATTCACCCCTCCACTTT.

V gene TRBV7-9 combines with J gene TRBJ1-1, with a tentative D call TRBD1 (6 bases). The germline V gene encodes CDR1 SEHNR and CDR2 FQNEAQ (reference sequence). Trimming took 5 bases from V and 4 from J, leaving 17 bases between them. The CDR3 contains 15 residues. The CDR3 sequence is CASSLRGGAGTEAFF. CDR3 bases: TGTGCCAGCAGCCTCCGAGGGGGTGCTGGCACTGAAGCTTTCTTT.

This clonotype was detected ten times or more. The chain recombines TRBV28 with TRBJ2-2; TRBD2 matches at 14 bases. V was clipped by 7 bases and J by 7 bases; unmatched bases: 8. The germline V gene encodes CDR1 MDHEN and CDR2 SYDVKM. The CDR3 consists of 16 residues. CDR3 loop: CASKPGLAGVFGELFF. CDR3 DNA: TGTGCCAGCAAACCGGGACTAGCGGGAGTTTTCGGGGAGCTGTTTTTT. Filled out from reference TRBV28 and TRBJ2-2, the complete variable domain reads DVKVTQSSRYLVKRTGEKVFLECVQDMDHENMFWYRQDPGLGLRLIYFSYDVKMKEKGDIPEGYSVSREKKERFSLILESASTNQTSMYLCASKPGLAGVFGELFFGEGSRLTVL.

At least ten counts were recorded for this clonotype. The gene calls are TRBV5-4 and TRBJ1-4; no clear D gene. Trimming took off 3 bases at V and 0 bases at J, with 9 bases between the two ends. This CDR3 region has 15 residues. The V gene's germline CDR1 is SGHNT and CDR2 YYREEE (reference sequence). Here the CDR3 DNA reads TGTGCCAGCAGCTCCGGCCCTACAACTAATGAAAAACTGTTTTTT. Translating it yields CASSSGPTTNEKLFF. Filled out from reference TRBV5-4 and TRBJ1-4, the complete variable domain reads ETGVTQSPTHLIKTRGQQVTLRCSSQSGHNTVSWYQQALGQGPQFIFQYYREEENGRGNFPPRFSGLQFPNYSSELNVNALELDDSALYLCASSSGPTTNEKLFFGSGTQLSVL.

This clonotype was seen at least ten times. The rearrangement joins TRBV10-3 to TRBJ1-6; D remains unclear. Deletions cut 0 bases from V and 9 bases from J, with 15 bases between. Per the germline V gene, CDR1 is ENHRY and CDR2 is SYGVKD. This CDR3 region has 16 residues. The CDR3 DNA follows: TGTGCCATCAGTGAGTCGATGCCCGGGAACGCTTCACCCCTCCACTTT. Translating gives CAISESMPGNASPLHF.

This clonotype was observed many times. The rearrangement links TRBV14 to TRBJ1-1; D gene uncertain. This CDR3 region has 13 residues. The germline gives CDR1 SGHDN, CDR2 FVKESK. Trimming removed 3 bases at V and 5 bases at J, with 10 bases between. CDR3 nucleotides: TGTGCCAGCAGCCACGGGATGCAGACTGAAGCTTTCTTT. Protein: CASSHGMQTEAFF. The variable domain in full, completed from reference TRBV14 and TRBJ1-1, reads EAGVTQFPSHSVIEKGQTVTLRCDPISGHDNLYWYRRVMGKEIKFLLHFVKESKQDESGMPNNRFLAERTGGTYSTLKVQPAELEDSGVYFCASSHGMQTEAFFGQGTRLTVV.

There are many counts of this clonotype. V usage is TRBV6-1 and J usage is TRBJ1-6; the D gene is possibly TRBD1 (6 bases). This CDR3 has 14 residues. Germline assignment: CDR1 MNHNS and CDR2 SASEGT. V gave up 6 bases and J gave up 10 bases, with 16 bases separating them. Here the CDR3 reads CASSRTAKMSPLHF. The CDR3 DNA follows: TGTGCCAGCAGCCGGACAGCCAAGATGTCACCCCTCCACTTT.

This clonotype occurred many times. The V and J genes are TRBV12-3 or TRBV12-4 and TRBJ2-7; TRBD1 or TRBD2 may be the D gene (5 bases each). Trimming pared 7 bases from V and 7 bases from J, leaving 20 bases between. The CDR3 extends over 14 amino acids. The CDR3 region is CASTTLGTSGEQYF. For the CDR3, the DNA is TGTGCCAGCACTACTCTCGGGACGTCGGGGGAGCAGTACTTC.

This clonotype was seen more than once but under ten times. The chain uses TRBV6-5 and TRBJ2-7; weak D call: TRBD2 (5 bases). Germline values: CDR1 MNHEY, CDR2 SVGAGI. Trimming took 4 bases from V and 4 from J, leaving 20 bases between them. This CDR3 region has 16 residues. The CDR3 coding sequence is TGTGCCAGCAGTTCGGCCGGGGAGATCCGGTTTTACGAGCAGTACTTC. This sequence encodes CASSSAGEIRFYEQYF.

This clonotype was detected only a few times. V gene TRBV6-1 combines with J gene TRBJ2-7; 7 positions match TRBD2. After removal of 5 bases from V and 6 bases from J, the junction contained 4 bases not matched to a gene. The CDR3 totals 12 residues. The V gene's germline CDR1 is MNHNS and CDR2 SASEGT. CDR3 sequence: CASSTGLPEQYF. The CDR3 bases are TGTGCCAGCAGTACGGGACTACCCGAGCAGTACTTC.

V usage is TRBV29-1 and J usage is TRBJ2-6, with D perhaps matching TRBD1 (8 bases). Germline loops: CDR1 SQVTM, CDR2 ANQGSEA. This CDR3 spans 16 amino acids. Trimming took off 4 bases at V and 1 base at J, with 14 bases between the two ends. As DNA, the CDR3 is TGCAGCGTTGGGACAGGGAGGGGGTCTGGGGCCAACGTCCTGACTTTC. This gives the protein CSVGTGRGSGANVLTF.

This clonotype was recorded a few times. V gene TRBV6-2 or TRBV6-3 combines with J gene TRBJ1-1; 8 nucleotides agree with TRBD1. The V segment lost 6 bases and the J segment 1 base; nucleotides outside the gene matches: 4. The CDR3 covers 14 residues. Germline V gives CDR1 MNHEY, CDR2 SVGEGT. CDR3 loop: CASSIQGGNTEAFF. CDR3 nucleotide sequence: TGTGCCAGCAGCATACAGGGGGGGAACACTGAAGCTTTCTTT.

The rearrangement uses TRBV6-2 or TRBV6-3 and TRBJ2-4; 8 nucleotides line up with TRBD2. CDR1 is MNHEY and CDR2 is SVGEGT in the germline V gene. V lost 3 bases to trimming and J lost 14 bases; unmatched junction nucleotides: 12. There are 14 residues in the CDR3. CDR3 sequence: CASSYSLSGGWEYF. The DNA of the CDR3 is TGTGCCAGCAGTTATTCTCTCAGCGGGGGTTGGGAGTACTTC.

V is TRBV4-1 and J is TRBJ1-4; D gene unclear. This CDR3 comprises 14 residues. Germline V lookup: CDR1 MGHRA, CDR2 YSYEKL. V dropped 1 base and J dropped 8 bases, with 11 bases sitting between them. The CDR3 protein is CASSQGASTEKLFF. The CDR3 region has the DNA TGCGCCAGCAGCCAAGGGGCCTCTACGGAAAAACTGTTTTTT.

This clonotype was seen at least ten times. V and J are TRBV6-2 or TRBV6-3 and TRBJ2-7; 10 nucleotides line up with TRBD1. CDR1 is MNHEY, CDR2 SVGEGT, per germline. The CDR3 has 15 amino acids. Trimming at V came to 1 base and at J to 5 bases, leaving 5 bases not matched to a gene. In DNA form, the CDR3 reads TGTGCCAGCAGTTACTGGGGGACAGGGGAGAACGAGCAGTACTTC. This gives the protein CASSYWGTGENEQYF.

At least ten counts were recorded for this clonotype. The chain has TRBV27 and TRBJ2-7, with TRBD2 matching 14 bases. The ends lost 4 bases at V and 3 bases at J; junction bases unmatched: 11. The CDR3 length is 18 residues. Germline-derived CDR1 and CDR2 are MNHEY and SMNVEV (reference sequence). The CDR3 nucleotides are TGTGCCAGCAGTTCGCTCGGTTCCGGGACTAGCGGGGGCTACGAGCAGTACTTC. Amino acid sequence: CASSSLGSGTSGGYEQYF.

The J gene is TRBJ2-5, the V gene TRBV11-2; D unresolved. This CDR3 has 14 residues. The V and J ends lost 5 bases and 0 bases respectively, with 10 bases between them. Germline V lookup: CDR1 SGHAT, CDR2 FQNNGV. The CDR3 region has the DNA TGTGCCAGCAGCAGGGCAGAGGACCAAGAGACCCAGTACTTC. Encoded protein: CASSRAEDQETQYF.

The chain employs TRBV20-1 and TRBJ2-7, with TRBD1 matching 7 bases. The germline V gene has CDR1 DFQATT and CDR2 SNEGSKA (reference sequence). The V and J ends lost 6 bases and 0 bases, in that order; junction bases with no gene match: 2. The CDR3 runs 12 residues. The CDR3 DNA sequence: TGCAGTGCCTGGGACAGCTCCTACGAGCAGTACTTC. The encoded protein is CSAWDSSYEQYF.

This clonotype occurred many times. This chain connects TRBV20-1 to TRBJ2-1, with 10 bases identical to TRBD2. Trimming took 3 bases from V and 4 from J; bases not matched to a gene: 3. CDR3 length: 14 residues. CDR1 DFQATT and CDR2 SNEGSKA come from the germline V gene (reference sequence). CDR3 residues: CSARSGGVYNEQFF. The CDR3 region has the DNA TGCAGTGCTAGGAGCGGGGGGGTGTACAATGAGCAGTTCTTC.

This clonotype came up many times. The chain combines TRBV7-2 with TRBJ2-3, with 11 bases fitting TRBD2. With 8 bases clipped from V and 4 bases from J, the junction kept 2 bases outside the gene matches. From germline, CDR1 is SGHTA and CDR2 FQGNSA. The length of the CDR3 is 13 residues. This CDR3 reads CASELAGADTQYF. The CDR3 DNA is TGTGCCAGCGAACTAGCGGGAGCAGATACGCAGTATTTT.

Worth noting for this clonotype: A much larger clone differs from this one at a single base, so this may be a read error. J is TRBJ1-1 and V is TRBV27; possible D gene TRBD1, 6 bases. This CDR3 is 13 amino acids long. Germline CDR1 is MNHEY and CDR2 is SMNVEV (reference sequence). CDR3 in amino acids: CTSSTRGNTEAFF. CDR3 DNA: TGTACCAGCAGCACCAGGGGTAACACTGAAGCTTTCTTT.

The chain couples TRBV18 to TRBJ1-1; D gene uncertain. The germline CDR1 and CDR2 sequences are KGHSH and LQKENI. The CDR3 spans 14 residues. Deletions cut 6 bases from V and 5 bases from J, with 16 bases between. The CDR3 loop reads CASSGPVEGTEAFF. CDR3 DNA: TGTGCCAGCTCTGGACCCGTCGAAGGGACTGAAGCTTTCTTT.

This clonotype was found a few times. The chain carries TRBV19 and TRBJ1-1; 7 bases fit TRBD1. The CDR3 contains 13 residues. Germline V gene sequence: CDR1 LNHDA, CDR2 SQIVND (reference sequence). With V trimmed by 2 bases and J by 5 bases, 2 bases remained unmatched. The CDR3 bases are TGTGCCAGTAGTATAAACAGGGGTACTGAAGCTTTCTTT. This gives the protein CASSINRGTEAFF.

This clonotype was found a few times. This chain joins TRBV6-2 or TRBV6-3 and TRBJ1-2; unclear D gene. CDR3 length equals 11 residues. Germline CDR1 reads MNHEY; CDR2 reads SVGEGT. With 2 bases removed from V and 12 bases from J, the gap between germline ends came to 10 bases. The CDR3 loop is CASSYGNQNTF. The DNA for the CDR3 is TGTGCCAGCAGTTACGGGAACCAGAACACCTTC.

This clonotype was counted a few times. The chain links TRBV4-1 to TRBJ2-5; D not resolved. The ends were cut back, 0 bases at V and 6 bases at J, with 5 bases in the middle. Germline-derived CDR1 and CDR2 are MGHRA and YSYEKL. This CDR3 has 12 amino acids. The CDR3 region is CASSQDLQTQYF. The DNA of the CDR3 is TGCGCCAGCAGCCAAGATTTACAGACCCAGTACTTC.

At least ten counts were recorded for this clonotype. The chain joins TRBV2 to TRBJ2-6; 12 nucleotides match TRBD1. The CDR3 has 18 amino acids. V was clipped by 7 bases and J by 0 bases; unmatched bases: 7. CDR1 is SNHLY and CDR2 is FYNNEI in the germline V gene. In DNA form, the CDR3 reads TGTGCCAGCACCGGGACAGGGGGCTCCTTCTCTGGGGCCAACGTCCTGACTTTC. It yields the protein CASTGTGGSFSGANVLTF.

Concerning this clonotype itself: This may arise from a read error, as a much more abundant clone is one base away. J is TRBJ1-1 and V is TRBV6-2 or TRBV6-3; D may be TRBD1 (5 bases). CDR1 MNHEY and CDR2 SVGEGT come from the germline V gene. The CDR3 contains 15 residues. In DNA form, the CDR3 reads TGTGCCAGCAGTTACGGGGTAGCGTCGGACACTGAAGCTTCCTTT. Its protein is CASSYGVASDTEASF.

The chain uses TRBV19 and TRBJ2-7; D ambiguous. The CDR3 consists of 15 residues. Germline loops: CDR1 LNHDA, CDR2 SQIVND (reference sequence). V gave up 6 bases and J gave up 0 bases, with 15 bases separating them. CDR3 loop: CASSNLNGLSYEQYF. For the CDR3, the DNA is TGTGCCAGTAGCAATCTTAACGGGCTCTCCTACGAGCAGTACTTC.

This clonotype was counted only a few times. J is TRBJ1-4 and V is TRBV7-2, with TRBD1 as a possible D gene (5 bases). This CDR3 spans 15 amino acids. Trimming cost V 5 bases and J 4 bases, with 14 bases left between them. Germline CDR1 is SGHTA and CDR2 is FQGNSA. For the CDR3, the DNA is TGTGCCAGCAGCCCGGGGACCCTTCGTAATGAAAAACTGTTTTTT. Amino acids: CASSPGTLRNEKLFF.